Listed below are T cell receptor beta chains from one sample, sequenced in a study of blood T cells in healthy people across ages. TCRdb used MiXCR to reprocess the 5' RACE reads, holding one entry per CDR3 protein. The table includes 2 million or so distinct CDR3 sequences, around 50% detected once. Material: blood. The receptor set was obtained from a middle-aged woman in good health. CDR3s include the opening cysteine and the closing phenylalanine or tryptophan. The order of the fields is V gene, clone size, D gene, CDR3 length, J gene, CDR3 DNA, CDR3 protein. A D gene is named only where the DNA matches it firmly. Clone size appears in some rows only: once, few, many, or a class for an expanded clone.

V: TRBV20-1; size: .; D: TRBD2; length: 18; J: TRBJ2-1; DNA: TGCAGTGCTAGGACCGGGACTAGCGGGGGTTCCTCCGCCGGTGAGCAGTTCTTC; CDR3: CSARTGTSGGSSAGEQFF
V: TRBV4-3; size: .; D: .; length: 15; J: TRBJ2-3; DNA: TGCGCCAGCAGCCAAGATCTAGGTCGGACAGATACGCAGTATTTT; CDR3: CASSQDLGRTDTQYF
V: TRBV6-2/TRBV6-3; size: once; D: TRBD1; length: 14; J: TRBJ2-1; DNA: TGTGCCAGCAGTGACCATGGACAGGCATACGAGCAGTTCTTC; CDR3: CASSDHGQAYEQFF
V: TRBV6-1; size: .; D: .; length: 16; J: TRBJ2-3; DNA: TGTGCCAGCAGTGACCTGGGGCGGGGAATCGCGGATACGCAGTATTTT; CDR3: CASSDLGRGIADTQYF
V: TRBV6-1; size: .; D: .; length: 10; J: TRBJ1-2; DNA: TGTGCCAGCAGTATGAATGGCTACACCTTC; CDR3: CASSMNGYTF
V: TRBV10-3; size: .; D: .; length: 13; J: TRBJ1-4; DNA: TGTGCCGCCAACGGTCTATCCAATGAAAAACTGTTTTTT; CDR3: CAANGLSNEKLFF
V: TRBV28; size: .; D: .; length: 14; J: TRBJ1-2; DNA: TGTGCCAGCAGTTCCCCTCAGGGTAGCTATGGCTACACCTTC; CDR3: CASSSPQGSYGYTF
V: TRBV9; size: .; D: TRBD1; length: 16; J: TRBJ1-2; DNA: TGTGCCAGCAGCGTAGATCTACAGGGGGCGGTGGATGGCTACACCTTC; CDR3: CASSVDLQGAVDGYTF
V: TRBV7-7; size: few; D: .; length: 13; J: TRBJ2-1; DNA: TGTGCTAGCAGCCCCAGCGATAACAATGAGCAGTTCTTC; CDR3: CASSPSDNNEQFF
V: TRBV20-1; size: few; D: TRBD2; length: 12; J: TRBJ2-3; DNA: TGCAGTGCTAGAGCGCTAGCGGAGGCGCAGTATTTT; CDR3: CSARALAEAQYF
V: TRBV7-9; size: few; D: .; length: 11; J: TRBJ2-7; DNA: TGTGCCAGCACCTATGCTGACGAGCAGTACTTC; CDR3: CASTYADEQYF
V: TRBV6-5; size: .; D: TRBD2; length: 14; J: TRBJ2-7; DNA: TGTGCCAGCAGTACTAGCGGGGACTCCTACGAGCAGTACTTC; CDR3: CASSTSGDSYEQYF
V: TRBV11-2; size: .; D: .; length: 14; J: TRBJ2-5; DNA: TGTGCCAGCAGCTCAGGTCGACACCCGGGGACCCAGTACTTC; CDR3: CASSSGRHPGTQYF
V: TRBV7-2; size: .; D: TRBD1; length: 17; J: TRBJ2-1; DNA: TGTGCCAGCAGCTTACGGCCGTGGACAGGCACCTACAATGAGCAGTTCTTC; CDR3: CASSLRPWTGTYNEQFF
V: TRBV20-1; size: .; D: .; length: 15; J: TRBJ2-5; DNA: TGCAGTGCTAGAGATTTTCAGGGGTCGGTAGAGACCCAGTACTTC; CDR3: CSARDFQGSVETQYF
V: TRBV29-1; size: .; D: .; length: 13; J: TRBJ1-2; DNA: TGCAGCGGTGACGTTTCAGGACAAGGGGACTACACCTTC; CDR3: CSGDVSGQGDYTF
V: TRBV6-2/TRBV6-3; size: .; D: TRBD2; length: 18; J: TRBJ2-1; DNA: TGTGCCAGCCTCGGACTAGCGGGGGCCGCGGTCTCCTACAATGAGCAGTTCTTC; CDR3: CASLGLAGAAVSYNEQFF
V: TRBV9; size: .; D: .; length: 15; J: TRBJ1-2; DNA: TGTGCCAGCAGCGTTTGGCCGCCACAGGGAGATGGCTACACCTTC; CDR3: CASSVWPPQGDGYTF
V: TRBV6-5; size: .; D: .; length: 15; J: TRBJ1-2; DNA: TGTGCCAGCAGTTACTCGCCTCCCAGGGGCTATGGCTACACCTTC; CDR3: CASSYSPPRGYGYTF
V: TRBV20-1; size: few; D: .; length: 14; J: TRBJ1-5; DNA: TGCAGTGCAAAGGTGACGGGTAGCAATCAGCCCCAGCATTTT; CDR3: CSAKVTGSNQPQHF
V: TRBV11-2; size: .; D: TRBD2; length: 17; J: TRBJ2-1; DNA: TGTGCCAGCAGCTCCTATCCCGGGACTAGCGGGGTCAATGAGCAGTTCTTC; CDR3: CASSSYPGTSGVNEQFF
V: TRBV7-3; size: many; D: TRBD2; length: 14; J: TRBJ2-1; DNA: TGTGCCAGCAGCTCGCGGGGGGGCTACAATGAGCAGTTCTTC; CDR3: CASSSRGGYNEQFF
V: TRBV6-2/TRBV6-3; size: .; D: TRBD2; length: 16; J: TRBJ2-7; DNA: TGTGCCAGCAGTGACCCAGCGGGGGGGCCGAATTATGAGCAGTACTTC; CDR3: CASSDPAGGPNYEQYF
V: TRBV4-2; size: .; D: TRBD1; length: 17; J: TRBJ1-4; DNA: TGTGCCAGCAGCCAAGATAGAACAGGGGGAGAGGGGGAAAAACTGTTTTTT; CDR3: CASSQDRTGGEGEKLFF
V: TRBV7-2; size: .; D: .; length: 16; J: TRBJ2-1; DNA: TGTGCCAGCAGCTTAAGCTCTCTAGGTTCCTACAATGAGCAGTTCTTC; CDR3: CASSLSSLGSYNEQFF
V: TRBV9; size: .; D: TRBD1; length: 15; J: TRBJ2-1; DNA: TGTGCCAGCAGCGGACTCGGACAGGGGCGCAATGAGCAGTTCTTC; CDR3: CASSGLGQGRNEQFF
V: TRBV7-9; size: .; D: .; length: 14; J: TRBJ2-4; DNA: TGTGCCAGCAGTCCTAGACAGGCGGACCACATTCAGTACTTC; CDR3: CASSPRQADHIQYF
V: TRBV28; size: few; D: TRBD1; length: 17; J: TRBJ2-6; DNA: TGTGCCAGCAGTTTCCCAGGGGGCGCGTCTGGGGCCAACGTCCTGACTTTC; CDR3: CASSFPGGASGANVLTF
V: TRBV5-1; size: .; D: .; length: 17; J: TRBJ2-6; DNA: TGCGCCAGCAGCTTGAGACAGACGTACTCTGGGGCCAACGTCCTGACTTTC; CDR3: CASSLRQTYSGANVLTF
V: TRBV25-1; size: .; D: TRBD1; length: 16; J: TRBJ2-7; DNA: TGTGCCAGCAGTGGCCCCGTCGACAGGGGGCACTTCGAGCAGTACTTC; CDR3: CASSGPVDRGHFEQYF
V: TRBV6-2/TRBV6-3; size: few; D: .; length: 16; J: TRBJ2-7; DNA: TGTGCCAGCCGGTTTGAACCGGGACAACTGTCCTACGAGCAGTACTTC; CDR3: CASRFEPGQLSYEQYF
V: TRBV11-2; size: once; D: .; length: 16; J: TRBJ2-6; DNA: TGTGCCAGCAGCTTAGAACAGGACTCTGGGGCCAACGTCCTGACTTTC; CDR3: CASSLEQDSGANVLTF
V: TRBV20-1; size: .; D: .; length: 12; J: TRBJ2-7; DNA: TGCAGTGCTAGAGATCGGTTGTTCGAGCAGTACTTC; CDR3: CSARDRLFEQYF
V: TRBV28; size: few; D: .; length: 18; J: TRBJ2-3; DNA: TGTGCCAGCAGCCGGCCTTTAGGGCTGGGCGCCAGGGTAGATACGCAGTATTTT; CDR3: CASSRPLGLGARVDTQYF
V: TRBV6-2/TRBV6-3; size: .; D: .; length: 14; J: TRBJ2-5; DNA: TGTGCCAGCAGTCCTTCGGGCAGGGCGGAGACCCAGTACTTC; CDR3: CASSPSGRAETQYF
V: TRBV20-1; size: .; D: .; length: 13; J: TRBJ2-5; DNA: TGCAGTGCTAGACCTACTAGCCAGGGAGAGCAGTACTTC; CDR3: CSARPTSQGEQYF
V: TRBV7-9; size: few; D: .; length: 12; J: TRBJ2-1; DNA: TGTGCCAGCAGCTTATCCGGGAGTGAGCAGTTCTTC; CDR3: CASSLSGSEQFF
V: TRBV7-2; size: few; D: .; length: 14; J: TRBJ1-5; DNA: TGTGCCAGCAGCCGACGGAGTAGCAATCAGCCCCAGCATTTT; CDR3: CASSRRSSNQPQHF
V: TRBV4-1; size: .; D: .; length: 16; J: TRBJ1-6; DNA: TGCGCCAGCAGCCAAGTAACGGTGGACTATAATTCACCCCTCCACTTT; CDR3: CASSQVTVDYNSPLHF
V: TRBV18; size: .; D: TRBD2; length: 15; J: TRBJ2-1; DNA: TGTGCCAGCTCGCCAAGGGGACTAGCGAGGAATGAGCAGTTCTTC; CDR3: CASSPRGLARNEQFF
V: TRBV4-2; size: few; D: .; length: 14; J: TRBJ2-1; DNA: TGTGCCAGCAGCCAAGATACCCGGGACTCCAAGCAGTTCTTC; CDR3: CASSQDTRDSKQFF
V: TRBV13; size: .; D: .; length: 13; J: TRBJ1-2; DNA: TGTGCCAGCAGCACTGGACGAGGACATGGCTACACCTTC; CDR3: CASSTGRGHGYTF
V: TRBV15; size: .; D: .; length: 18; J: TRBJ1-2; DNA: TGTGCCACCAGCAGAGATCTCGTGGCGGGAGATAGGCGCTATGGCTACACCTTC; CDR3: CATSRDLVAGDRRYGYTF
V: TRBV28; size: many; D: TRBD2; length: 13; J: TRBJ2-7; DNA: TGTGCCAGCAGTTGGGGAGGGAACTACGAGCAGTACTTC; CDR3: CASSWGGNYEQYF
V: TRBV9; size: .; D: .; length: 14; J: TRBJ2-3; DNA: TGTGCCAGCAGGCGGGACATTAGCACAGATACGCAGTATTTT; CDR3: CASRRDISTDTQYF
V: TRBV29-1; size: few; D: TRBD1; length: 15; J: TRBJ2-3; DNA: TGCAGCGTTGAAGATCCGGACAGGGGGGTGGATACGCAGTATTTT; CDR3: CSVEDPDRGVDTQYF
V: TRBV28; size: .; D: .; length: 18; J: TRBJ2-1; DNA: TGTGCCAGCAGTGGATCACAGGGTGCCGGGTTCGGTCTCTATGAGCAGTTCTTC; CDR3: CASSGSQGAGFGLYEQFF
V: TRBV4-2; size: few; D: .; length: 15; J: TRBJ2-3; DNA: TGTGCCAGCAGCCCCGTGAGGGGAAGCACAGATACGCAGTATTTT; CDR3: CASSPVRGSTDTQYF
V: TRBV5-5; size: .; D: .; length: 17; J: TRBJ2-1; DNA: TGTGCCAGCAGCTTTCGTATCCGGGACAAGGGGACAAATGAGCAGTTCTTC; CDR3: CASSFRIRDKGTNEQFF
V: TRBV3-1; size: few; D: .; length: 19; J: TRBJ2-1; DNA: TGTGCCAGCAGCCAAGTTCTAGTCGACATTGCTCAGCCTTACAATGAGCAGTTCTTC; CDR3: CASSQVLVDIAQPYNEQFF
V: TRBV7-6; size: .; D: .; length: 13; J: TRBJ2-1; DNA: TGTGCCAGCAGCTTAGCCGACGGGGTCGAGCAGTTCTTC; CDR3: CASSLADGVEQFF
V: TRBV29-1; size: many; D: .; length: 12; J: TRBJ2-7; DNA: TGCAGCGCAGCAGACAGCTCCTACGAGCAGTACTTC; CDR3: CSAADSSYEQYF
V: TRBV12-3/TRBV12-4; size: many; D: .; length: 13; J: TRBJ2-1; DNA: TGTGCCAGCAGTCCGACAGACTACAATGAGCAGTTCTTC; CDR3: CASSPTDYNEQFF
V: TRBV9; size: .; D: .; length: 13; J: TRBJ2-3; DNA: TGTGTCAGCAGCGTAGGCCTTTCAGATACGCAGTATTTT; CDR3: CVSSVGLSDTQYF
V: TRBV7-6; size: .; D: TRBD2; length: 15; J: TRBJ2-3; DNA: TGTGCCAGCAGCTTAGTAGCAGGGAGGGAAGATACGCAGTATTTT; CDR3: CASSLVAGREDTQYF
V: TRBV9; size: few; D: .; length: 12; J: TRBJ1-2; DNA: TGTGCCAGCAGCGAGAGGGCAGGTGGCTACACCTTC; CDR3: CASSERAGGYTF
V: TRBV5-1; size: once; D: .; length: 13; J: TRBJ2-5; DNA: TGCGCCAGCAGCTTCGTCCAGATCAATGAGCAGTACTTC; CDR3: CASSFVQINEQYF
V: TRBV18; size: .; D: .; length: 13; J: TRBJ2-3; DNA: TGTGCCAGCTCACCAAACTATTCAGATACGCAGTATTTT; CDR3: CASSPNYSDTQYF
V: TRBV6-2/TRBV6-3; size: few; D: .; length: 15; J: TRBJ2-5; DNA: TGTGCCAGCAGTTACGAGAGGCCGAACAGGGAGACCCAGTACTTC; CDR3: CASSYERPNRETQYF